This TCR beta chain was recorded in a study of shared clonotypes between healthy human individuals. Overall study findings and caveats: The expectation was that sequencing depth would affect clonotype sharing among donors. Four donors held roughly 5% of naive CD4 clonotypes in common. In the sorted subsets, rarefaction showed sequencing was incomplete despite large depth. Among the subsets, naive ones generally showed larger estimated richness than memory ones.

Method: immunoSEQ multiplex PCR; TCRdb's copy keeps in-frame clones and lacks some. Here the sample spans 1,400,000 or so clones, less than 99% being singletons. Note on this clone: The target antigen is unknown.

The CDR3 contains 15 residues. V shed 2 bases and J shed 8 bases, with 17 bases lying between them. Germline lookup yields CDR1 SGHNT and CDR2 YYREEE (reference sequence). V is TRBV5-4 and J is TRBJ2-1; no reliable D call. The TCR sequence derives from a man aged 25 to 40 in good health. Sequences were obtained from naive CD4+ T cells sorted from blood. The subset: CD45RA+ positively selected. CDR3: CASSLTARPGDEQFF. CDR3 in DNA: TGTGCCAGCAGCTTAACTGCTAGGCCGGGCGATGAGCAGTTCTTC. Full variable domain (missing parts from reference TRBV5-4 and TRBJ2-1): ETGVTQSPTHLIKTRGQQVTLRCSSQSGHNTVSWYQQALGQGPQFIFQYYREEENGRGNFPPRFSGLQFPNYSSELNVNALELDDSALYLCASSLTARPGDEQFFGPGTRLTVL.